These 10 T cell receptor beta chains came from one sample sequenced in a study of STAT5B mutations in CD4+ large granular lymphocyte leukemia. The assay was immunoSEQ multiplex PCR, and TCRdb's table has in-frame clones only and misses some. The table lists tens of thousands of clones, about 85% of them singletons. The sample was CD4+ T cells from blood buffy coats. The receptors originated from a human donor in good health.

The V gene is TRBV11-2, the J gene TRBJ2-1; 7 bases map to TRBD2. Germline lookup yields CDR1 SGHAT and CDR2 FQNNGV. Trimming at V came to 5 bases and at J to 9 bases, leaving 16 bases not matched to a gene. The CDR3 is 16 amino acids. The CDR3 sequence is CASSPRDGTNHREQFF. The CDR3 DNA reads TGTGCCAGCAGCCCCCGGGACGGGACTAATCATCGTGAGCAGTTCTTC.

V usage is TRBV19 and J usage is TRBJ1-1; D might be TRBD1 (5 bases). Between the trimmed V and J ends, which lost 7 bases and 7 bases, there was a span of 25 bases. Germline CDR1 is LNHDA and CDR2 is SQIVND (reference sequence). CDR3 length equals 16 residues. The CDR3, as DNA: TGTGCCAGTACCCCTAGTACGGGTCGGGGGAACTATGAAGCTTTCTTT. Amino acid sequence: CASTPSTGRGNYEAFF.

The chain is built from TRBV5-8 and TRBJ1-4, with D possibly matching TRBD1 (5 bases). Trimming pared 0 bases from V and 5 bases from J, leaving 14 bases between. The CDR3 is 16 residues long. The germline V gene has CDR1 SGHTS and CDR2 YDEGEE. The CDR3 spells CASSLASAGRNEKLFF. The CDR3 DNA reads as TGTGCCAGCAGCTTGGCCTCGGCAGGGAGGAATGAAAAACTGTTTTTT. Together with reference TRBV5-8 and TRBJ1-4, the CDR3 gives the full variable domain: EAGVTQSPTHLIKTRGQQATLRCSPISGHTSVYWYQQALGLGLQFLLWYDEGEERNRGNFPPRFSGRQFPNYSSELNVNALELEDSALYLCASSLASAGRNEKLFFGSGTQLSVL.

The V call is TRBV28, the J call TRBJ1-4; D is possibly TRBD1 (6 bases). CDR3 length: 15 amino acids. Trimming took off 5 bases at V and 0 bases at J, with 10 bases between the two ends. Per the germline V gene, CDR1 is MDHEN and CDR2 is SYDVKM. CDR3 loop: CASSVPGATNEKLFF. The CDR3 DNA follows: TGTGCCAGCAGTGTTCCAGGGGCAACTAATGAAAAACTGTTTTTT. Variable domain in full (rest from reference TRBV28 and TRBJ1-4): DVKVTQSSRYLVKRTGEKVFLECVQDMDHENMFWYRQDPGLGLRLIYFSYDVKMKEKGDIPEGYSVSREKKERFSLILESASTNQTSMYLCASSVPGATNEKLFFGSGTQLSVL.

V is TRBV5-5 and J is TRBJ1-1; 7 bases match TRBD1. Germline CDR1 SGHKS, CDR2 YYEKEE (reference sequence). Unmatched junction bases numbered 3, after V lost 0 bases and J lost 4 bases. The CDR3 loop spans 14 amino acids. The chain's CDR3 is CASSLEGQSTEAFF. For the CDR3, the DNA is TGTGCCAGCAGCTTGGAGGGACAGTCCACTGAAGCTTTCTTT.

The rearrangement joins TRBV6-5 to TRBJ1-6; unclear D gene. Germline assignment: CDR1 MNHEY and CDR2 SVGAGI. V was pared by 0 bases and J by 18 bases, with 12 bases between. The CDR3 spans 12 residues. The CDR3 loop is CASSYSGGPNHF. The DNA of the CDR3 is TGTGCCAGCAGTTACTCGGGCGGGCCAAACCACTTT.

The V gene is TRBV9, the J gene TRBJ1-1, with TRBD1 identical over 7 bases. The CDR3 is 16 amino acids. V gave up 3 bases and J gave up 2 bases; unmatched junction bases: 10. Germline CDR1 SGDLS, CDR2 YYNGEE. This CDR3 reads CASSAWYRGTNTEAFF. In DNA, the CDR3 is TGTGCCAGCAGCGCTTGGTACAGGGGCACTAACACTGAAGCTTTCTTT.

V gene TRBV4-1 combines with J gene TRBJ2-6; D may match TRBD1 or TRBD2 (5 bases each). Germline V gene data show CDR1 as MGHRA and CDR2 as YSYEKL. The CDR3 contains 15 residues. V shed 4 bases and J shed 3 bases, with 10 bases lying between them. The CDR3 loop is CASSRGTIGANVLTF. Written as DNA, the CDR3 is TGCGCCAGCAGCCGAGGGACGATTGGGGCCAACGTCCTGACTTTC.

The V call is TRBV5-8, the J call TRBJ2-3; 8 positions agree with TRBD2. From germline, CDR1 is SGHTS and CDR2 YDEGEE. Unmatched junction bases numbered 6, after V lost 0 bases and J lost 0 bases. This CDR3 has 17 amino acids. This CDR3 reads CASSLAGSGMSTDTQYF. The CDR3, as DNA: TGTGCCAGCAGCTTGGCCGGTAGCGGGATGAGCACAGATACGCAGTATTTT.

This chain connects TRBV14 to TRBJ2-7, with 10 bases matching TRBD2. The CDR3 has 15 amino acids. V was pared by 2 bases and J by 5 bases, with 6 bases of the junction left unmatched. Germline V gene data show CDR1 as SGHDN and CDR2 as FVKESK. CDR3 sequence (DNA): TGTGCCAGCAGCCAATTGCTAGCGGGAGAAGACGAGCAGTACTTC. Its protein is CASSQLLAGEDEQYF.